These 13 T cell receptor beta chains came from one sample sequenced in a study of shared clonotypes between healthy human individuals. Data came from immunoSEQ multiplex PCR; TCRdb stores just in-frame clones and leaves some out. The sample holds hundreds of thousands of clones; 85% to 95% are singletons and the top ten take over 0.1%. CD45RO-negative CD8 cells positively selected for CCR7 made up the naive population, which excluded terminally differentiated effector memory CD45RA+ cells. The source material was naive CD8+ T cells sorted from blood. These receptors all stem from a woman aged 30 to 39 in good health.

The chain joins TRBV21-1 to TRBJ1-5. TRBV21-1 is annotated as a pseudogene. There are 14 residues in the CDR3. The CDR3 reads CASSKWPRAQPQHF. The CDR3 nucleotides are TGTGCCAGCAGCAAATGGCCCCGGGCTCAGCCCCAGCATTTT.

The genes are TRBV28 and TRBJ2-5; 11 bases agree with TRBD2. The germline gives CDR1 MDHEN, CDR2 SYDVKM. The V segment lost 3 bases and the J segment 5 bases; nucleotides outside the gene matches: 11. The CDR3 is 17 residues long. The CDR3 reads CASSFGLAGYREETQYF. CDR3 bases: TGTGCCAGCAGTTTCGGACTAGCGGGTTATAGAGAGGAGACCCAGTACTTC.

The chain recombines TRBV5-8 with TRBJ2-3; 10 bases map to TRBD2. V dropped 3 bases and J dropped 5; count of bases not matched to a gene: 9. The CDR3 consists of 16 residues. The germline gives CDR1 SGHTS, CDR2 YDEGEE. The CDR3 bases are TGTGCCAGCAGCTGGGGTCTAGCGGGAGCGGTAGATACGCAGTATTTT. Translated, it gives CASSWGLAGAVDTQYF.

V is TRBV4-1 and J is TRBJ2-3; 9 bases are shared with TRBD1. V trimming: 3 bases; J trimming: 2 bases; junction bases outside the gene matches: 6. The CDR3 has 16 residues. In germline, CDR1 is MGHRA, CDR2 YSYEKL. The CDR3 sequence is CASSHPRTGATDTQYF. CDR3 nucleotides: TGCGCCAGCAGCCATCCTAGGACAGGGGCCACAGATACGCAGTATTTT.

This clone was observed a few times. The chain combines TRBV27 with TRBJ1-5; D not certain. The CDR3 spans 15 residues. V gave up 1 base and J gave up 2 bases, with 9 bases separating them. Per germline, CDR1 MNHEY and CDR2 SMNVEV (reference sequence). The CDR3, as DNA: TGTGCCAGCAGTTTATTTCCCGGGCGCAATCAGCCCCAGCATTTT. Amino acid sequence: CASSLFPGRNQPQHF.

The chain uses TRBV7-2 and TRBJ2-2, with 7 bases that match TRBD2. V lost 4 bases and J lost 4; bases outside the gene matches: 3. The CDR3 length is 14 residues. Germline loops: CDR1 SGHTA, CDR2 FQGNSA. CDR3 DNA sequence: TGTGCCAGCAGCTCGACGGGGGGCACCGGGGAGCTGTTTTTT. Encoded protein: CASSSTGGTGELFF. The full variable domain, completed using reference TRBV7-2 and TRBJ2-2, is GAGVSQSPSNKVTEKGKDVELRCDPISGHTALYWYRQSLGQGLEFLIYFQGNSAPDKSGLPSDRFSAERTGGSVSTLTIQRTQQEDSAVYLCASSSTGGTGELFFGEGSRLTVL.

The DNA of the CDR3 is TGTGCCAGCAGTTTTCTTACGTCTCCCATTCAGTACTTC. It yields the protein CASSFLTSPIQYF. The V call is TRBV27, the J call TRBJ2-4, with D unresolved. Germline V gives CDR1 MNHEY, CDR2 SMNVEV (reference sequence). Trimming pared 3 bases from V and 9 bases from J, leaving 12 bases between. The CDR3 totals 13 residues.

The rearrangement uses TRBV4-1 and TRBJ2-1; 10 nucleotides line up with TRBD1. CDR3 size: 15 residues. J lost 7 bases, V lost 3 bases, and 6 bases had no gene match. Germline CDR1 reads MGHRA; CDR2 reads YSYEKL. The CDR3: CASSHRQGATNEQFF. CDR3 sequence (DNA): TGCGCCAGCAGCCATAGACAGGGGGCTACGAATGAGCAGTTCTTC.

DNA for the CDR3: TGTGCCAGCAGCTTAGGGTACTACTATGGCTACACCTTC. Translating it yields CASSLGYYYGYTF. The chain uses TRBV7-2 and TRBJ1-2; unclear D gene. The CDR3 runs to 13 residues. Trimming removed 1 base at V and 3 bases at J, with 6 bases between. Germline V gene sequence: CDR1 SGHTA, CDR2 FQGNSA.

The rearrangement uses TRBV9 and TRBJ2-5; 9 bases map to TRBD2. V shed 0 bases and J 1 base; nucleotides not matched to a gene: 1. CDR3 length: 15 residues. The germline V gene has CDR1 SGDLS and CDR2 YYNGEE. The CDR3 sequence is CASSVEGLAQETQYF. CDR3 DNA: TGTGCCAGCAGCGTAGAGGGACTAGCCCAAGAGACCCAGTACTTC.

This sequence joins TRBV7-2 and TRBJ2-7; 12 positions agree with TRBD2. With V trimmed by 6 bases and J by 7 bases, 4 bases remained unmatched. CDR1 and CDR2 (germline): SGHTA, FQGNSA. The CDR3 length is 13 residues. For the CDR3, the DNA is TGTGCCAGCAGTACCGGACTAGCGGGGGAGCAGTACTTC. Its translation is CASSTGLAGEQYF.

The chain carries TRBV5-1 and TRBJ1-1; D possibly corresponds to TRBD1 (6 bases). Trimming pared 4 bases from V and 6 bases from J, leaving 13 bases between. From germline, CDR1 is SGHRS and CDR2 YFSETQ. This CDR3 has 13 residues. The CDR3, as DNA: TGCGCCAGCAGCCTCGACAGGTGGCCTGAAGCTTTCTTT. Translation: CASSLDRWPEAFF.

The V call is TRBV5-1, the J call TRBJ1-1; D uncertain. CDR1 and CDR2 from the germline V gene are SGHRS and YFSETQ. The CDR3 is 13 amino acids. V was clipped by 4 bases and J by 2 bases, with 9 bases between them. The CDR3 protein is CASSRPGNTEAFF. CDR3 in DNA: TGCGCCAGCAGCCGTCCAGGTAACACTGAAGCTTTCTTT.